Presented here are 29 T cell receptor beta chains from one specimen sequenced in a study of T cells in Graves' hyperthyroidism and ophthalmopathy (dated by TCRdb to about 2019). The protocol used for the library was multiplex PCR. Sequencing was performed on an Illumina HiSeq 2000. The TCR beta CDR3 regions were amplified from the RNA transcripts. The TCR CDR3 was subjected to a first round of RT-PCR using the HTBI primer set and the Qiagen OneStep RT-PCR kit. TCRdb ran its own pipeline on the public reads, namely fastp trimming at Q25 and MiXCR clone calling, and kept in-frame beta chains. Identical CDR3 proteins give one entry, which carries the most common genes and DNA. The sample yields about 500,000 distinct CDR3 sequences; under 15% were counted once. The top ten constitute about 17% of the sample. Material for sequencing was blood. Receptor source: a woman aged 18-29 years with Graves' hyperthyroidism.

The chain joins TRBV10-3 to TRBJ2-5; D is possibly TRBD2 (6 bases). This CDR3 comprises 17 residues. Trimming cost V 0 bases and J 5 bases, with 19 bases left between them. Per germline, CDR1 ENHRY and CDR2 SYGVKD. The CDR3 DNA reads as TGTGCCATCAGTGAGTCGATGTCGGGGCCCAGCGGGGAGACCCAGTACTTC. Translation gives CAISESMSGPSGETQYF.

The table lists this clonotype with many counts. This chain uses TRBV20-1 with TRBJ2-5; D perhaps matches TRBD2 (5 bases). This CDR3 is 15 amino acids long. Germline-derived CDR1 and CDR2 are DFQATT and SNEGSKA (reference sequence). Trimming shortened V by 2 bases and J by 5 bases, and 18 bases separated the two germline ends. CDR3 residues: CSARPGPSSWETQYF. DNA for the CDR3: TGCAGTGCTAGACCTGGCCCGTCTAGCTGGGAGACCCAGTACTTC.

In this sample, this clonotype turned up many times. The V and J genes are TRBV12-3 or TRBV12-4 and TRBJ2-2; D might be TRBD2 (7 bases). This CDR3 spans 15 amino acids. V dropped 5 bases and J dropped 6 bases, with 16 bases sitting between them. The CDR3 DNA reads TGTGCCAGCAGTCGACGGGGGCGGGGGTCCGGGGAGCTGTTTTTT. It specifies CASSRRGRGSGELFF.

This rearrangement joins TRBV3-1 to TRBJ1-2; D gene unclear. The germline V gene has CDR1 LGHDT and CDR2 YNNKEL (reference sequence). The CDR3 is made up of 15 amino acids. V shed 5 bases and J shed 2 bases, with 15 bases lying between them. Here the CDR3 reads CASSKPPVGNYGYTF. The CDR3 DNA sequence: TGTGCCAGCAGCAAACCACCCGTGGGGAACTATGGCTACACCTTC.

This clonotype was observed many times. V is TRBV11-2 and J is TRBJ1-2; perhaps TRBD1 as D (6 bases). The CDR3 is 13 amino acids. Per the germline V gene, CDR1 is SGHAT and CDR2 is FQNNGV. With 6 bases removed from V and 2 bases from J, the gap between germline ends came to 10 bases. The CDR3 loop reads CASRNRENYGYTF. For the CDR3, the DNA is TGTGCCAGCAGAAACAGGGAGAACTATGGCTACACCTTC. Combining the CDR3 with reference TRBV11-2 and TRBJ1-2 gives the whole variable domain EAGVAQSPRYKIIEKRQSVAFWCNPISGHATLYWYQQILGQGPKLLIQFQNNGVVDDSQLPKDRFSAERLKGVDSTLKIQPAKLEDSAVYLCASRNRENYGYTFGSGTRLTVV.

The chain uses TRBV27 and TRBJ2-4; D is unclear. V lost 3 bases and J 6 bases, leaving 12 bases between the germline ends. Germline CDR1 reads MNHEY; CDR2 reads SMNVEV (reference sequence). The CDR3 spans 14 residues. In DNA form, the CDR3 reads TGTGCCAGCAGTTTGGGTCCTGCCGTAAACATTCAGTACTTC. Amino acid sequence: CASSLGPAVNIQYF.

There are many counts of this clonotype. J is TRBJ1-4 and V is TRBV10-3; tentatively, D is TRBD1 (5 bases). Deletions cut 5 bases from V and 7 bases from J, with 20 bases between. CDR3 size: 16 residues. The V gene's germline CDR1 is ENHRY and CDR2 SYGVKD. CDR3 sequence reads: CAISPGSPGAFEKLFF. In nucleotides, the CDR3 is TGTGCCATCAGTCCAGGGAGCCCGGGTGCATTTGAAAAACTGTTTTTT.

This clonotype was seen a few times. The chain is built from TRBV7-9 and TRBJ1-1; no clear D gene. There are 16 residues in the CDR3. V was shortened by 5 bases and J by 0 bases, with 16 bases between the two germline ends. CDR1 is SEHNR and CDR2 is FQNEAQ in the germline V gene (reference sequence). CDR3 sequence reads: CASSLLPRTVNTEAFF. CDR3 DNA sequence: TGTGCCAGCAGCCTACTACCAAGGACGGTGAACACTGAAGCTTTCTTT.

This clonotype has at least ten counts. This chain links TRBV7-8 with TRBJ2-2, with 8 bases that match TRBD2. The germline V gene has CDR1 SGHVS and CDR2 FQNEAQ. The CDR3 spans 16 residues. The V and J ends lost 3 bases and 5 bases, in that order; junction bases with no gene match: 8. Here the CDR3 reads CASSLKYAGGTGELFF. As DNA, the CDR3 is TGTGCCAGCAGCTTGAAATACGCGGGAGGAACCGGGGAGCTGTTTTTT.

This clonotype was detected many times. The chain is built from TRBV5-6 and TRBJ2-3; 7 bases fit TRBD2. From germline, CDR1 is SGHDT and CDR2 YYEEEE. The CDR3 runs to 15 residues. After removal of 0 bases from V and 4 bases from J, the junction contained 5 bases not matched to a gene. The CDR3 nucleotides read TGTGCCAGCAGCTTGGAGGGCCTAGCGGCAGATACGCAGTATTTT. Its translation is CASSLEGLAADTQYF.

The rearrangement uses TRBV14 and TRBJ2-7, with D unresolved. The CDR3 spans 12 residues. CDR1 and CDR2 (germline): SGHDN, FVKESK. The V end lost 5 bases, the J end lost 6 bases, and 11 bases lay between the germline ends. The CDR3 loop is CASSSLTVEQYV. For the CDR3, the DNA is TGTGCCAGCAGCTCGTTAACTGTCGAGCAGTACGTC.

This clonotype was observed many times. The genes are TRBV12-5 and TRBJ2-7; 8 nucleotides agree with TRBD1. Germline V lookup: CDR1 LGHNT, CDR2 FRNRAP. Trimming cost V 5 bases and J 4 bases; bases outside gene matches: 10. The CDR3 runs 15 residues. The CDR3 nucleotides are TGTGCTAGTGGTCCTGACAGGGGTATTGAGTACGAGCAGTACTTC. It codes for CASGPDRGIEYEQYF. Full variable domain (outside the CDR3, taken from reference TRBV12-5 and TRBJ2-7): DARVTQTPRHKVTEMGQEVTMRCQPILGHNTVFWYRQTMMQGLELLAYFRNRAPLDDSGMPKDRFSAEMPDATLATLKIQPSEPRDSAVYFCASGPDRGIEYEQYFGPGTRLTVT.

This clonotype was counted ten times or more. The J gene is TRBJ2-7, the V gene TRBV12-3 or TRBV12-4; D is tentatively TRBD1 or TRBD2 (6 bases each). V lost 7 bases and J lost 0, with 22 bases in between. CDR3 length equals 17 residues. The CDR3 spells CASTSSGGKGSSYEQYF. CDR3 DNA: TGTGCCAGCACCTCCTCCGGGGGCAAGGGGAGCTCCTACGAGCAGTACTTC.

This clonotype appeared many times. This sequence joins TRBV30 and TRBJ2-3; D is ambiguous. CDR1 GTSNPN and CDR2 SVGIG come from the germline V gene (reference sequence). V lost 3 bases and J lost 7, with 20 bases in between. The CDR3 is made up of 15 amino acids. CDR3 residues: CAWRLPGAEPHTQYF. The CDR3 DNA is TGTGCCTGGAGGCTCCCTGGAGCCGAGCCACATACGCAGTATTTT.

This clonotype was observed at least ten times. This rearrangement joins TRBV6-1 to TRBJ2-6; D remains unclear. The CDR3 is 16 residues long. The V gene's germline CDR1 is MNHNS and CDR2 SASEGT. Trimming cost V 7 bases and J 1 base, with 14 bases left between them. This CDR3 reads CASTNRPDSGANVLTF. The CDR3 coding sequence is TGTGCCAGCACCAACCGGCCGGATTCTGGGGCCAACGTCCTGACTTTC.

CDR3 residues: CASSQVEGAGTEAFF. The CDR3 DNA follows: TGCGCCAGCAGCCAAGTTGAGGGGGCGGGAACTGAAGCTTTCTTT. This chain links TRBV4-1 with TRBJ1-1; 7 bases fit TRBD1. Germline trimming cut 1 base from V and 5 bases from J; bases unmatched to any gene: 7. Germline CDR1 reads MGHRA; CDR2 reads YSYEKL. The CDR3 runs to 15 residues.

In this sample, this clonotype turned up many times. The chain combines TRBV10-2 with TRBJ2-7, with D possibly TRBD2 on 7 matching bases. V lost 7 bases and J 4 bases, leaving 26 bases between the germline ends. Germline V gene lookup returns CDR1 WSHSY and CDR2 SAAADI. The CDR3 is 17 residues long. The CDR3 is CASTGTFGTNGVYEQYF. Here the CDR3 DNA reads TGCGCCAGCACGGGGACATTCGGGACTAACGGAGTTTACGAGCAGTACTTC.

This clonotype came up a few times. CDR3 coding DNA: TGCGCCAGCAGCTTGGCCCGGTACAGGAGGGACGAAAAACTGTTTTTT. Translated: CASSLARYRRDEKLFF. V usage is TRBV5-1 and J usage is TRBJ1-4; tentative D call: TRBD1 (5 bases). Deletions cut 0 bases from V and 8 bases from J, with 17 bases between. CDR1 and CDR2 (germline): SGHRS, YFSETQ. This CDR3 spans 16 amino acids.

V and J are TRBV7-3 and TRBJ2-3; 11 bases map to TRBD2. The germline V gene has CDR1 SGHTA and CDR2 FQGTGA. J gave up 0 bases and V 3 bases, and 8 bases lay outside the gene matches. CDR3 length: 18 residues. CDR3 loop: CASSFSGGVAGSTDTQYF. In DNA form, the CDR3 reads TGTGCCAGCAGCTTTAGCGGGGGGGTAGCGGGGAGCACAGATACGCAGTATTTT. Full variable domain (missing parts from reference TRBV7-3 and TRBJ2-3): GAGVSQTPSNKVTEKGKYVELRCDPISGHTALYWYRQSLGQGPEFLIYFQGTGAADDSGLPNDRFFAVRPEGSVSTLKIQRTERGDSAVYLCASSFSGGVAGSTDTQYFGPGTRLTVL.

This clonotype was seen a handful of times. In DNA, the CDR3 is TGTGCCAGCAGCCGCGACTGGGGGGAGACCCAGTACTTC. It is translated as CASSRDWGETQYF. The rearrangement links TRBV6-2 or TRBV6-3 to TRBJ2-5, with D perhaps given as TRBD1 or TRBD2 (5 bases each). The germline V and J ends were trimmed by 6 bases and 5 bases, with 13 bases remaining between them. CDR3 size: 13 residues. Germline CDR1 MNHEY, CDR2 SVGEGT.

Many counts were recorded for this clonotype. This rearrangement joins TRBV12-3 or TRBV12-4 to TRBJ2-3; D gene unclear. The CDR3 runs 15 residues. Trimming took off 1 base at V and 2 bases at J, with 10 bases between the two ends. Written as DNA, the CDR3 is TGTGCCAGCAGTTTAGGGAAGGCTAACACAGATACGCAGTATTTT. As protein: CASSLGKANTDTQYF.

The chain employs TRBV9 and TRBJ2-3; 15 nucleotides match TRBD2. V lost 4 bases and J lost 2; bases outside the gene matches: 5. Per germline, CDR1 SGDLS and CDR2 YYNGEE. This CDR3 is built from 17 residues. CDR3 DNA sequence: TGTGCCAGCAGCCACGGACTAGCGGGAGGGTTCACAGATACGCAGTATTTT. Translated, it gives CASSHGLAGGFTDTQYF.

This clonotype appeared many times. The chain recombines TRBV6-1 with TRBJ2-5; D perhaps matches TRBD1 (5 bases). Trimming cost V 7 bases and J 7 bases, with 10 bases left between them. The V gene's germline CDR1 is MNHNS and CDR2 SASEGT. The CDR3 is 11 residues long. As DNA, the CDR3 is TGTGCCAGCACAAGGGGCGGGACCCAGTACTTC. Residues: CASTRGGTQYF.

This clonotype was detected ten times or more. The chain's CDR3 is CASIRGNSGNTIYF. The CDR3 DNA sequence: TGTGCCAGCATCCGTGGTAACTCTGGAAACACCATATATTTT. J is TRBJ1-3 and V is TRBV12-3 or TRBV12-4; no firm D call. V was cut by 7 bases and J by 0 bases, with 10 bases left in between. The CDR3 sequence is 14 residues long.

Concerning this clonotype: It may be a read error: a sequence one base away is much more abundant. The chain joins TRBV5-4 to TRBJ2-7; TRBD1 matches at 7 bases. The CDR3 is made up of 13 amino acids. CDR1 and CDR2 (germline): SGHNT, YYREEE (reference sequence). The CDR3, as DNA: TGTGCCAGCAGCACGGGACAGTCCTACGATCAGTACTTC. It translates to CASSTGQSYDQYF.

This chain joins TRBV9 and TRBJ2-5; no clear D. The CDR3 runs 17 residues. Germline-derived CDR1 and CDR2 are SGDLS and YYNGEE. The V end was cut by 0 bases, the J end by 5 bases, with 20 bases between. The CDR3 DNA reads TGTGCCAGCAGCGTAGAAGCAACGAGCAGCCAAGGGGAGACCCAGTACTTC. Translation gives CASSVEATSSQGETQYF.

This clonotype came up a few times. One junction end disagrees with the germline gene, perhaps due to a read error. V and J are TRBV13 and TRBJ2-3; 9 bases are a match to TRBD2. Germline V gene data show CDR1 as PRHDT and CDR2 as FYEKMQ (reference sequence). The CDR3 is made up of 17 amino acids. The CDR3 DNA is TGTGCCAGCAGCTTAGGATTAGCGGGAGTACGCACAGATACGGAGTATTTT. It encodes CASSLGLAGVRTDTEYF.

The sample holds a few counts of this clonotype. This chain links TRBV14 with TRBJ2-5, with unresolved D. The CDR3 sequence is 15 residues long. The V gene's germline CDR1 is SGHDN and CDR2 FVKESK. The V and J ends lost 0 bases and 5 bases respectively, with 13 bases between them. CDR3 protein: CASSQDWVIAETQYF. The CDR3 DNA is TGTGCCAGCAGCCAAGATTGGGTTATCGCGGAGACCCAGTACTTC.

This clonotype has ten or more counts. The chain has TRBV12-3 or TRBV12-4 and TRBJ2-3; 9 nucleotides line up with TRBD2. V lost 4 bases, J lost 7 bases, and 12 bases stayed unmatched. There are 16 residues in the CDR3. For the CDR3, the DNA is TGTGCCAGCAGTTCCCCCAATAGCGGGAGCGTCTATACGCAGTATTTT. This translates into CASSSPNSGSVYTQYF.